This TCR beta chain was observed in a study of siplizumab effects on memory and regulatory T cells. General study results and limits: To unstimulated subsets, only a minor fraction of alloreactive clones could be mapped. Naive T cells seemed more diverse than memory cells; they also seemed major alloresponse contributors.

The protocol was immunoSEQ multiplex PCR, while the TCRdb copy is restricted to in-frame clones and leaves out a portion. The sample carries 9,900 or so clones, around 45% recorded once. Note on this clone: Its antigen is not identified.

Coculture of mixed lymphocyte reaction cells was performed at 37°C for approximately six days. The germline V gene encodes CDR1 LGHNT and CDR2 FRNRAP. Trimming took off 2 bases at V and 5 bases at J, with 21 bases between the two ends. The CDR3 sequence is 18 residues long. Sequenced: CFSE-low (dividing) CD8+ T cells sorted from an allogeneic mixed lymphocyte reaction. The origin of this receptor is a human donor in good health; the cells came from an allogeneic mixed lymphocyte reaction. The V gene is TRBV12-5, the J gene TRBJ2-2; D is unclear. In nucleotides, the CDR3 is TGTGCTAGTGGTTTGTCCAACCCACAGCCGGGTAAAACCGGGGAGCTGTTTTTT. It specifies CASGLSNPQPGKTGELFF.